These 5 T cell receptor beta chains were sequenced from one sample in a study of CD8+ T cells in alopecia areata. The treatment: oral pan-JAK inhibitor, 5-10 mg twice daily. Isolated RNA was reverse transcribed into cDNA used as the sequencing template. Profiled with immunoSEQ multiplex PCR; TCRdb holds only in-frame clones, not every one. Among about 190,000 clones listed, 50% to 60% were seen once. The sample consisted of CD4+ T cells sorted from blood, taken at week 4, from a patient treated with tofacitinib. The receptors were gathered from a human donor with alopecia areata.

The CDR3 DNA reads as TGCAGCGTTGGACTAGCGGGTAGCACAGATACGCAGTATTTT. It yields the protein CSVGLAGSTDTQYF. The V gene is TRBV29-1, the J gene TRBJ2-3; 10 bases map to TRBD2. This CDR3 is built from 14 residues. V lost 4 bases, J lost 0 bases, and 1 base stayed unmatched. Germline CDR1 SQVTM, CDR2 ANQGSEA.

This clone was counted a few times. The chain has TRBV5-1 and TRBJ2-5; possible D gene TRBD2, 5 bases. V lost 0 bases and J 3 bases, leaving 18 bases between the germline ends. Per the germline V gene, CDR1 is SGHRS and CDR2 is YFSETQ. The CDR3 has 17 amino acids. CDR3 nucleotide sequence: TGCGCCAGCAGCTTGGCTCCGGGGTTTGGAGGAGAAGAGACCCAGTACTTC. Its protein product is CASSLAPGFGGEETQYF.

CDR3 residues: CASSPSQSQRFF. The DNA of the CDR3 is TGTGCCAGCAGCCCAAGTCAGTCACAAAGGTTCTTC. The chain joins TRBV14 to TRBJ2-1; D not certain. This CDR3 has 12 amino acids. The V end was cut by 4 bases, the J end by 15 bases, with 16 bases between. Germline CDR1 and CDR2: SGHDN and FVKESK.

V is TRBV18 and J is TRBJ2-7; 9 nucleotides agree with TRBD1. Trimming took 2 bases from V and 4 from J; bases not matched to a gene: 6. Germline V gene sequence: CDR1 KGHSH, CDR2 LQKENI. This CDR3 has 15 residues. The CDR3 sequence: CASSPNPTGGYEQYF. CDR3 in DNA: TGTGCCAGCTCACCAAACCCGACAGGGGGTTACGAGCAGTACTTC.

The CDR3 spells CASSTNRNTEAFF. CDR3 DNA: TGTGCCAGCAGCACCAACAGAAACACTGAAGCTTTCTTT. The chain has TRBV7-2 and TRBJ1-1; D remains ambiguous. With 5 bases removed from V and 2 bases from J, the gap between germline ends came to 9 bases. The CDR3 extends over 13 amino acids. Germline V gene data show CDR1 as SGHTA and CDR2 as FQGNSA.